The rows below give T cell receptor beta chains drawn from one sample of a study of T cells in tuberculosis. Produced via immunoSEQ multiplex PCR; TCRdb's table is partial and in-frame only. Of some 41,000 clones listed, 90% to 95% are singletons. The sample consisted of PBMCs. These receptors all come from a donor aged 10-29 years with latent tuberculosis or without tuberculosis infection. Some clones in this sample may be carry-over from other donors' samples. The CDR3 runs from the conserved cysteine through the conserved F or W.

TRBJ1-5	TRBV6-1	CASRAAGEWQPQHF
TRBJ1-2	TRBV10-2	CASRGQSGVGYGYTF
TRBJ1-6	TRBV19	CASSIRGDNSPLHF
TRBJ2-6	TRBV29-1	CSVRDSSSGANVLTF
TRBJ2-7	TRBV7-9	CASSLVAEDYEQYF
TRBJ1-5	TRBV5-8	CASSRGTGGFENQPQHF
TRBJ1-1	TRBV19	CASKQGITEAFF
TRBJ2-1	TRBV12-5	CASGFRDEQFF
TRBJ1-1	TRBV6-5	CASSYSEVTEAFF
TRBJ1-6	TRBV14	CASSGQGYSPLHF
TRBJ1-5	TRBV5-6	CASNRQGAGNQPQHF
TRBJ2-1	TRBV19	CASSIMTNNNEQFF
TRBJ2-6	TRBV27	CASTHRAGANVLTF
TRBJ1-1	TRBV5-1	CASKSGLNTEAFF
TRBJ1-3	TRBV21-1	CASSKEGDVRAGNTIYF
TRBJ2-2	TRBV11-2	CASSLDFMRGGTGELFF